The 11 T cell receptor delta chains presented below share a single source sample, sequenced in a study of Vδ1+ human thymocytes. Study-level points and caveats: In the thymus, TRG and TRD repertoires looked highly polyclonal with Gaussian CDR3 lengths.

These receptors lack a known antigen. Sequences come from RNA converted to cDNA by reverse transcription. The CDR3 regions were amplified by multiplex PCR from V-gene primers to a constant-region primer. TCRdb made new clone calls on the multiplex PCR reads using CATT. The sample includes approximately 19,000 delta-chain clones, 7% to 8.5% of them seen just once. Input material: Vdelta1+ gamma-delta thymocytes from the thymus. Subset here: FACS-sorted CD3+ TCRalphabeta- TCRVdelta1+ TCRVdelta2- thymocytes. These TCRs come from a child younger than two who had congenital heart surgery.

This clone was counted between two and nine times. The chain is built from TRDV2 and TRDJ3; no clear D. Germline V lookup: CDR1 GEAIGNYY, CDR2 EKD. The CDR3 has 20 amino acids. The V end was cut by 0 bases, the J end by 0 bases, with 17 bases between. The CDR3 nucleotides are TGTGCCTGTGACACCGCTGCCCATCTACTGAGCTCCTGGGACACCCGACAGATGTTTTTC. Its translation: CACDTAAHLLSSWDTRQMFF.

This chain uses TRDV1 with TRDJ1; 8 bases line up with TRDD3. Germline CDR1 TSWWSYY, CDR2 QGS. The junction had 10 bases not matched to a gene; V was cut back by 4 bases and J by 0 bases. This CDR3 spans 17 amino acids. The CDR3, as DNA: TGTGCTCTTGGGGCCATAAGCCGGGGGATAAACACCGATAAACTCATCTTT. This encodes CALGAISRGINTDKLIF.

The chain recombines TRDV1 with TRDJ1, with TRDD3 matching 8 bases. The germline V gene has CDR1 TSWWSYY and CDR2 QGS. This CDR3 region has 18 residues. The ends lost 3 bases at V and 0 bases at J; junction bases unmatched: 12. The CDR3 loop reads CALGEGPPRLGDTDKLIF. DNA of the CDR3: TGTGCTCTTGGGGAGGGGCCTCCTAGACTGGGGGACACCGATAAACTCATCTTT.

This clone showed up just a few times. The chain recombines TRDV1 with TRDJ1; TRDD3 matches 10 bases. The germline gives CDR1 TSWWSYY, CDR2 QGS. The trim removed 1 base at V and 0 bases at J, leaving 23 bases unmatched. The CDR3 is 23 amino acids. CDR3: CALGEPSANALLGDHGDTDKLIF. In nucleotides, the CDR3 is TGTGCTCTTGGGGAACCGTCCGCTAACGCCCTACTGGGGGATCACGGTGACACCGATAAACTCATCTTT.

This clone has more than one count but fewer than ten. The chain combines TRDV1 with TRDJ1; 13 bases align to TRDD3. The CDR3 is 18 residues long. Germline CDR1 reads TSWWSYY; CDR2 reads QGS. Trimming cost V 2 bases and J 0 bases; bases outside gene matches: 6. This CDR3 is CALGENGLGDTDTDKLIF. In DNA, the CDR3 is TGTGCTCTTGGGGAAAACGGACTGGGGGATACGGACACCGATAAACTCATCTTT.

This clone was seen only a few times. This rearrangement joins TRDV1 to TRDJ1, with TRDD3 identical over 11 bases. The CDR3 is 21 amino acids. Trimming removed 5 bases from V and 1 base from J; junction bases left unmatched: 21. Looked up from germline, CDR1 is TSWWSYY and CDR2 is QGS. CDR3 residues: CALGYYVAPYWGISLTDKLIF. As DNA, the CDR3 is TGTGCTCTTGGGTACTACGTCGCCCCTTACTGGGGGATAAGTCTCACCGATAAACTCATCTTT.

The chain joins TRDV1 to TRDJ1, with D unclear. The J gene is not listed in TCRdb, so it was assigned here from a DNA match to germline. The V and J ends lost 2 bases and 0 bases respectively, with 13 bases between them. From germline, CDR1 is TSWWSYY and CDR2 QGS. The CDR3 totals 16 residues. This CDR3 reads CALGEILHLDTDKLIF. DNA for the CDR3: TGTGCTCTTGGGGAAATTCTTCATCTCGACACCGATAAACTCATCTTT.

V and J are TRDV1 and TRDJ1; no clear D. The CDR3 extends over 18 amino acids. Germline lookup yields CDR1 TSWWSYY and CDR2 QGS. V was pared by 1 base and J by 2 bases, with 20 bases between. The CDR3 bases are TGTGCTCTTGGGGAACCCCCCAACCCTCACATCATTACCGATAAACTCATCTTT. Protein product: CALGEPPNPHIITDKLIF.

This chain connects TRDV1 to TRDJ1, with 13 bases matching TRDD3. From germline, CDR1 is TSWWSYY and CDR2 QGS. The CDR3 length is 26 residues. With V trimmed by 2 bases and J by 0 bases, 30 bases remained unmatched. CDR3 sequence reads: CALGEDYPPSYGFTGGYARYTDKLIF. The CDR3 nucleotides are TGTGCTCTTGGGGAAGATTACCCCCCATCCTACGGCTTTACTGGGGGATACGCCAGATACACCGATAAACTCATCTTT.

V is TRDV1 and J is TRDJ1, with 10 nucleotides matching TRDD3. The germline gives CDR1 TSWWSYY, CDR2 QGS. V lost 1 base and J lost 0; bases outside the gene matches: 8. This CDR3 has 18 amino acids. The CDR3 reads CALGEPFQTGGYTDKLIF. CDR3 sequence (DNA): TGTGCTCTTGGGGAACCCTTTCAGACTGGGGGATACACCGATAAACTCATCTTT.

A few counts support this clone. The V gene is TRDV1, the J gene TRDJ1; a weak D match, TRDD3 (6 bases). The ends were cut back, 5 bases at V and 2 bases at J, with 21 bases in the middle. This CDR3 is 17 amino acids long. Germline loops: CDR1 TSWWSYY, CDR2 QGS. Here the CDR3 reads CALGLESWGSVTDKLIF. The CDR3 nucleotides read TGTGCTCTTGGGTTAGAAAGCTGGGGATCCGTTACCGATAAACTCATCTTT.